This TCR beta chain appears in the sequencing data of a study of shared clonotypes between healthy human individuals. Regarding the study as a whole: Among a handful of donors, approximately 5% of naive CD4 clonotypes were found in common. Generation probabilities were higher for clonotypes shared across all four sorted-subset donors than for unshared ones. Enrolling few donors narrowed the genetic and exposure-history diversity that was represented.

V was clipped by 1 base and J by 0 bases, with 6 bases between them. Germline V CDR1 and CDR2: SEHNR, FQNEAQ (reference sequence). The CDR3 length is 15 residues. With respect to this clone: The target antigen is unknown. This CDR3 is also generated by other DNA sequences in the sample.

Researchers partitioned CD4+ cells into CD45RA+ naive and CD45RA-negative memory subsets. This table comes from immunoSEQ multiplex PCR, and its TCRdb copy is limited to in-frame clones, with some not included. The sample holds 2 million to 2.5 million clones, approximately 96% seen once. The V gene is TRBV7-9, the J gene TRBJ1-4, with D maybe TRBD1 (5 bases). This clonotype was sampled from a man younger than 35 in good health. Sequenced: naive CD4+ T cells sorted from blood. The subset is: CD45RA+ positively selected. CDR3 in amino acids: CASSLGGTTNEKLFF. CDR3 nucleotide sequence: TGTGCCAGCAGCTTAGGGGGGACAACTAATGAAAAACTGTTTTTT.